This T cell receptor (beta chain) was obtained from a study of OX40 agonist ivuxolimab in advanced cancers. General observations from the study: The CD4+ and CD8+ T cells in the blood had expanded clonally by week 6 at 0.1 to 3.0 mg/kg.

As concerns this clone: Its specificity is unknown.

Losses at the gene ends were 6 bases for V and 7 bases for J; bases not matched to a gene: 3. Germline CDR1 is LNHDA and CDR2 is SQIVND (reference sequence). The CDR3 covers 12 residues. The table came from immunoSEQ multiplex PCR; TCRdb's copy has only in-frame clones and leaves some out. There are about 50,000 clones in the sample; 70% to 80% occur only once, and over 2% lies in the top ten. The rearrangement uses TRBV19 and TRBJ2-7, with 10 positions matching TRBD1. This specimen was CD4+ or CD8+ T cells sorted from blood, taken in a trial of the OX40 agonist ivuxolimab. The TCR was taken from an adult with an advanced solid tumor such as melanoma, head and neck, liver or kidney cancer. The CDR3 nucleotides read TGTGCCAGTAGGGACAGGGGGGTTGAGCAGTACTTC. Translating gives CASRDRGVEQYF.